The 10 T cell receptor beta chains presented below share a single source sample, sequenced in a study of T cells after somatic rescue of genetic block. Profiled with immunoSEQ multiplex PCR; TCRdb holds only in-frame clones, not every one. The sample has tens of thousands of clones, more than 75% seen once. Sequences were obtained from peripheral blood mononuclear cells (PBMCs). Source of these receptors: a man aged 25-45 years.

The chain carries TRBV7-3 and TRBJ1-6; the D gene is possibly TRBD1 (6 bases). The CDR3 runs to 16 residues. Trimming pared 1 base from V and 9 bases from J, leaving 16 bases between. CDR1 SGHTA and CDR2 FQGTGA come from the germline V gene. This CDR3 reads CASSLNRGGPGSPLHF. In nucleotides, the CDR3 is TGTGCCAGCAGCTTAAACCGGGGGGGGCCCGGTTCACCCCTCCACTTT.

The CDR3 DNA reads TGCGCCAGCCTACCCCCAGAGGTGGGCTACACCTTC. This gives the protein CASLPPEVGYTF. The rearrangement joins TRBV10-2 to TRBJ1-2; D gene unclear. Trimming cost V 8 bases and J 8 bases, with 15 bases left between them. There are 12 residues in the CDR3. The germline CDR1 and CDR2 sequences are WSHSY and SAAADI.

The rearrangement links TRBV2 to TRBJ2-7, with 7 bases fitting TRBD2. The CDR3 contains 14 residues. The V gene's germline CDR1 is SNHLY and CDR2 FYNNEI. V lost 3 bases to trimming and J lost 4 bases; unmatched junction nucleotides: 6. CDR3 sequence (DNA): TGTGCCAGCAGTGATACGGGGGGAGGGTACGAGCAGTACTTC. It yields the protein CASSDTGGGYEQYF.

The rearrangement joins TRBV5-5 to TRBJ2-3; no definite D call. Trimming left V 3 bases short and J 0 bases short, with 8 bases between. There are 14 residues in the CDR3. Germline V gene sequence: CDR1 SGHKS, CDR2 YYEKEE (reference sequence). CDR3 DNA sequence: TGTGCCAGCAGCTCTGACCCTAGCACAGATACGCAGTATTTT. Translation: CASSSDPSTDTQYF.

This chain connects TRBV18 to TRBJ1-3; a weak D match, TRBD1 (5 bases). The CDR3 consists of 19 residues. V shed 2 bases and J shed 6 bases, with 26 bases lying between them. Germline CDR1 reads KGHSH; CDR2 reads LQKENI. CDR3 loop: CASSPSRGPSISEENTIYF. Written as DNA, the CDR3 is TGTGCCAGCTCACCATCCCGGGGCCCGTCAATTTCGGAGGAAAACACCATATATTTT.

The rearrangement uses TRBV2 and TRBJ1-5; TRBD1 is a possible D gene (5 bases). CDR1 is SNHLY and CDR2 is FYNNEI in the germline V gene. The CDR3 extends over 14 amino acids. V was cut by 1 base and J by 6 bases, with 10 bases left in between. DNA of the CDR3: TGTGCCAGCAGTGAAGTGGGGGTTGGTCAGCCCCAGCATTTT. Encoded protein: CASSEVGVGQPQHF. Drawing the rest from reference TRBV2 and TRBJ1-5, the complete variable domain is EPEVTQTPSHQVTQMGQEVILRCVPISNHLYFYWYRQILGQKVEFLVSFYNNEISEKSEIFDDQFSVERPDGSNFTLKIRSTKLEDSAMYFCASSEVGVGQPQHFGDGTRLSIL.

The chain links TRBV10-2 to TRBJ2-7; 10 nucleotides align to TRBD2. CDR1 WSHSY and CDR2 SAAADI come from the germline V gene. Trimming took 6 bases from V and 5 from J; bases not matched to a gene: 10. CDR3 size: 15 residues. The CDR3 nucleotides read TGCGCCAGCAGGAGGCTAGCGGGAGACATACACGAGCAGTACTTC. Translating gives CASRRLAGDIHEQYF.

The V gene is TRBV10-1, the J gene TRBJ2-3; either TRBD1 or TRBD2 may supply D (5 bases each). CDR3 length equals 13 residues. Germline CDR1 is WNHNN and CDR2 is SYGVQD (reference sequence). The V end was cut by 6 bases, the J end by 2 bases, with 9 bases between. The CDR3 protein is CASSRDPTDTQYF. CDR3 nucleotides: TGCGCCAGCAGCCGGGACCCCACAGATACGCAGTATTTT.

This chain uses TRBV6-4 with TRBJ2-2; D possibly corresponds to TRBD1 (7 bases). V lost 6 bases and J lost 5, with 16 bases in between. This CDR3 has 15 residues. Looked up from germline, CDR1 is MRHNA and CDR2 is SNTAGT. The DNA for the CDR3 is TGTGCCAGCAGCGGACAGGCCGGGGGTACCGGGGAGCTGTTTTTT. Its protein is CASSGQAGGTGELFF.

This clone was seen a single time. The chain recombines TRBV9 with TRBJ2-2; 7 nucleotides align to TRBD2. The CDR3 covers 15 residues. The germline CDR1 and CDR2 sequences are SGDLS and YYNGEE. With V trimmed by 3 bases and J by 6 bases, 8 bases remained unmatched. CDR3 region: CASSARPTSAGELFF. The CDR3, as DNA: TGTGCCAGCAGCGCCAGACCAACTAGCGCCGGGGAGCTGTTTTTT.